This TCR beta chain was retrieved from a study of cytomegalovirus exposure and HLA in healthy donors listed by TCRdb under 2017. About the full investigation: In an earlier analysis of around 540 of the donors, 276 Gb of sequence data and 117 million unique TCR beta sequences from about 190 million T cells were reported. An early release that covered about 600 HLA-typed donors contained about 300 gigabases of sequencing data and tens of millions of unique TCR sequences. Of the roughly 400 genotyped donors, approximately 83% fell in the genetic ancestry cluster associated with self-reported Caucasian donors. The study aimed to test whether signatures of past pathogen exposure could be identified by cataloging public T cell receptors. The T cell repertoires of 666 subjects were profiled by immunosequencing and related to cytomegalovirus serostatus. A separate validation cohort of 100 to 150 different subjects was used in addition to the 666-subject first cohort. To predict cytomegalovirus infection status, the study combined high-throughput TCR immunosequencing, statistical association of individual TCRs with disease status, and machine learning. A later analysis re-analyzed previously published TCR beta repertoires from 650 to 800 donors and added high-resolution HLA genotyping to study TCR occurrence patterns. Rather than using new phenotypic data, the later analysis identified candidate immune exposures from TCR beta sequences and from how often those sequences occurred across donors. An earlier analysis of fewer than 750 of the donors used high-throughput TCR beta sequencing to judge whether each TCR beta V gene segment behaved as functional or pseudogenic. Alongside the repertoire data, information on donor age, sex, ethnicity and CMV serostatus was compiled. Genome-wide SNP genotypes for about 60% of the roughly 670 donors were used in a later genetic analysis, which treated that subset as a discovery cohort. All discovery cohort repertoires had been generated using a single sequencing platform. Class I and class II HLA loci were covered by the typing at four-digit resolution. Typing coverage differed by locus: A, B, C, DRB1 and DQB1 were typed in roughly 620-640 donors, DQA1 in 522, DPA1 in approximately 610, and DPB1 in approximately 450. About five DR-DQ haplotypes were handled as single units for association and clustering, since linkage in the cohort was strong. On average, around 200,000 unique TCR beta nucleotide sequences were sequenced per donor among more than 350 genotyped donors of the cohort, with 15% to 20% of those sequences being non-productive.

Study-level results and caveats: This cohort had only TCR beta chains sequenced, and the lack of alpha or paired-chain data limited which features could be detected. A group of highly shared sequence variants was considered likely to be a technical artifact of the sequencing pipeline. Most CMV-associated TCR beta chains appeared to be HLA-restricted in a later analysis, and the HLA associations seemed to be driven largely by CMV exposure. Several of the top co-occurrence clusters appeared to be linked to parvovirus B19, influenza, CMV and Epstein-Barr virus, according to a later analysis. Correlated functional status among segregating V segments might be attributable to linkage disequilibrium, but an unknown experimental factor could not be ruled out. Some IMGT-functional V segments, including TRBV6-2 and TRBV6-3, could not be told apart with the 87-base-pair reads, so those segments were excluded. Because counts were too low, about 18 rarely observed V segments, including chromosome 9 orphons, were excluded from the earlier analysis of 500 to 700 of the donors. A later analysis associated 15,000 or so TCR beta sequences with specific HLA alleles at a false discovery rate of 0.05. A later analysis found that TCR association rates varied across HLA loci, with DRB1 alleles showing the most associated TCRs and HLA-C alleles the fewest. The study gave a list of roughly 150 TCR beta chains associated with cytomegalovirus. In vitro tests confirmed that a few of the cytomegalovirus-associated TCR beta chains recognize cytomegalovirus antigens. When HLA alleles, especially DR and DQ, strongly co-occurred, attributing TCR associations to individual alleles was difficult. An earlier analysis of around 540 of the donors showed that most TCR beta V segments appeared in productive rearrangements either about 87% or about 30% of the time, which broadly matched IMGT annotations. Because HLA typing was unavailable for some donors at each locus, only the typed subset was used in association tests. The authors suggested that the approach could potentially be generalized to other disease states and immunological phenotypes. An association between a missense DCLRE1C variant and V-gene and J-gene trimming of TCR beta chains was found in a later genetic analysis and replicated in an independent cohort. The only immune exposure information available for the cohort was CMV serostatus. Most TCR sequences were observed very rarely across donors, whereas some public TCRs were present in many individuals. Presence/absence analyses assumed roughly uniform sequencing depth across donors, an assumption that may not hold. A further reported finding was that TCR beta sequences accurately predicted the HLA-A and HLA-B alleles for most subjects in the first cohort. The classifier was reported to diagnose cytomegalovirus status with high specificity and sensitivity in both the original cohort and the validation cohort. In a later genetic analysis, fewer N-insertions in productive TCRs were reported among donors in an Asian-associated ancestry cluster than the approximately 710-donor mean. Compared with equally common non-associated chains, HLA-associated TCR beta chains in a later analysis were more clonally expanded and had lower generation probabilities.

This clone has only one observation. Its antigen is still unknown. Base quality data are lacking; no much larger clone is found one base away. Other DNA sequences in this sample translate to the same CDR3. The cohort was made up of about 610 healthy bone marrow donors. All cohort members were sampled while nominally healthy, although unrecorded immune exposures were likely present. The donor was CMV seropositive and belonged to the group of 270 or so seropositive cohort members. Each donor provided a peripheral blood sample, and peripheral blood mononuclear cells were used for TCR beta sequencing. The Qiagen DNeasy Blood Extraction Kit was used to extract genomic DNA from the blood cell samples. Library preparation was by the immunoSEQ multiplex PCR assay. For the multiplex PCR, a mixture combining 60 forward primers for TCR Vbeta segments and 13 reverse primers for TCR Jbeta segments was used. The CDR3 region of rearranged TCR beta genes was amplified from genomic DNA by a multiplex PCR assay. Amplified TCR beta libraries were sequenced as 87-base-pair reads on the Illumina HiSeq System. Processing in the source paper ran as follows. A later analysis tallied 75 million to 95 million unique TCR beta chains across the roughly 610 repertoires, and around 10 million of those chains were shared by two or more donors. A nearest-neighbor algorithm error-corrected the raw reads and collapsed the reads into unique sequences, merging closely related sequences to remove PCR and sequencing errors. CDR3 sequences were aligned to IMGT reference sequences to assign V, D and J gene segments. For a sequence to be retained, a match of at least six nucleotides to both a V gene segment and a J gene segment was required. A rearrangement counted as productive if the CDR3 had no stop codons and remained in frame with V and J, and every other rearrangement counted as non-productive. CDR3 was defined by IMGT convention, running from the second conserved V-encoded cysteine to the conserved J-encoded phenylalanine. The earlier analysis of about 500 of the donors excluded sequences that lacked an unambiguous match to a single V gene segment. An earlier analysis of some 610 of the donors called V segments functional above 56.7% productive rearrangements and segregating when the between-donor standard deviation exceeded 5%. To diagnose cytomegalovirus status from the catalog of TCR beta chain sequences, a statistical classification framework was built. A later analysis assigned V and J genes by comparing TCR nucleotide sequences with IMGT/GENE-DB human TR gene sequences. The TCRdist pipeline was used in a later analysis to assign CDR3 sequences and most-parsimonious VDJ recombination scenarios. A later analysis defined each TCR beta chain by its CDR3 amino acid sequence plus V-gene family, and excluded reads lacking a unique V-gene family. In a later analysis, around 650 highly shared, low-generation-probability nucleotide sequences were removed to address suspected cross-contamination and a sequencing artifact. For each public chain, a later analysis derived a clonal expansion index from normalized ranks of inferred template counts within each repertoire. Generation probabilities in a later analysis came from a VDJ recombination model fitted to out-of-frame rearrangements, and those results were checked against IGoR. In a later analysis, TCR-TCR, TCR-HLA and TCR-CMV co-occurrence was scored with hypergeometric tests, and a repertoire-size bias correction was applied to TCR pairs. In a later analysis, false discovery rates were estimated by permuting HLA or CMV assignments 20 times. A later analysis grouped co-occurring TCRs with DBSCAN, adding TCRdist sequence similarity when clustering within HLA-allele-positive subsets. Co-occurrence clustering excluded repertoires with fewer than 30,000 or more than 120,000 public chains, plus five with anomalous nucleotide sharing. Not all clones reach the TCRdb copy of this immuneACCESS table, which keeps in-frame sequences only. Checked studies attribute under half of the gap to unresolved V genes and leave the rest unexplained. The V and J calls and the clone size are those of that table, but D and trimming were determined from the DNA. The sample has fewer than 120,000 clones on record, under 85% of them singletons. The ten largest clones represent around 5.9% of the sample.

CDR1 and CDR2 (PRHDT, FYEKMQ) derive from the germline V gene (reference sequence). The CDR3 holds 14 amino acids from the cysteine to the phenylalanine. Just CDR3 DNA is preserved here, 42 bases in frame from base 1. V loses 3 bases at its end and J loses 2 bases; junction bases beyond the gene matches: 2. The sequencing sample was made of PBMCs. The chain employs TRBV13 and TRBJ2-3, with 7 junctional bases fitting TRBD2. The sequence came from a young man in good health and CMV-seropositive. The DNA sequence reads TGTGCCAGCAGCTTCCGGGGGGTCACAGATACGCAGTATTTT. It encodes CASSFRGVTDTQYF.